This T cell receptor beta chain was sequenced in a study of CD8 T cells in ankylosing spondylitis (dated by TCRdb to about 2017). Turning to the overall study: The study profiled T cell receptor beta repertoires in healthy donors and ankylosing spondylitis patients to find disease-linked TCR variants. The full study cohort was made up of 25 ankylosing spondylitis patients and more than 90 healthy donors. Peripheral blood was sampled, and synovial fluid was additionally collected from ankylosing spondylitis patients. What the work shows at the level of the full study, not this receptor alone: A TCR beta motif made up of roughly eight highly homologous amino acid variants appeared to be characteristic of blood from ankylosing spondylitis patients. The disease-linked clones had a CD8+ phenotype and were found at relatively low frequencies in peripheral blood. Some motif variants had previously been reported in the synovial fluid and blood of reactive arthritis patients, which suggests shared mechanisms of disease initiation. Significant enrichment of the disease-linked clones was reported in matched synovial fluid samples from ankylosing spondylitis patients.

The CDR3 has 13 amino acids, counting the end cysteine and phenylalanine. The DNA shown is the 39-base CDR3, in frame from base 1. From the germline V gene, CDR1 is MDHEN and CDR2 is SYDVKM. Trimming leaves V shorter by 7 bases and J shorter by 2 bases, with the junction holding 5 bases beyond the gene matches. With respect to this clonotype: The specificity of this receptor is unknown. It has no much larger one-base neighbor in the sample; base qualities were not kept.

The sequencer was an Illumina HiSeq 2500. Quantitative 5'-RACE with molecular barcodes was used to prepare TCR beta libraries. Per the source publication's procedure: Disease-linked TCR variants were identified with a new computational method built on a probabilistic model of VDJ rearrangement. In-frame beta chains were kept once TCRdb had trimmed the public reads at Q25 with fastp and called clones with MiXCR. Each entry is one CDR3 protein sequence, shown with its most common DNA and genes. None of the V and J calls come from the authors' own analysis; TCRdb made them. The sample profile shows approximately 400,000 distinct CDR3 sequences; roughly 17% of them were found once. The ten largest clones take up over 1% of the sample.

This sequence uses TRBV28 and TRBJ2-7, and 7 junctional nucleotides match TRBD1. This TCR came from a male donor with ankylosing spondylitis. The sequenced sample was blood, either unsorted or a sorted T cell fraction (not recorded which). The bases are TGTGCCAGCACCCAGGGGGATACCTACGAGCAGTACTTC. It translates as CASTQGDTYEQYF.